Below are 13 T cell receptor beta chains sequenced from a single sample in a study of shared clonotypes between healthy human individuals. Produced via immunoSEQ multiplex PCR; TCRdb's table is partial and in-frame only. The sample consists of about 2.1 million clones, just under 95% of them appearing once. Naivety among CD8 cells was defined by CD45RO negativity and positive CCR7 selection, thereby excluding terminally differentiated effector memory CD45RA+ cells. The sample consisted of naive CD8+ T cells from PBMCs. These receptors all come from a man younger than 35 in good health. Some clones in this sample may be carry-over from other donors' samples.

Regarding this clone: Additional DNA sequences in this sample encode the identical CDR3. DNA of the CDR3: TGTGCCAGCAGCTTAGATCCCAACGAGCAGTACTTC. Translating gives CASSLDPNEQYF. This rearrangement joins TRBV7-9 to TRBJ2-7, with no clear D. Per germline, CDR1 SEHNR and CDR2 FQNEAQ (reference sequence). The V and J ends lost 1 base and 5 bases respectively, with 6 bases between them. CDR3 length: 12 amino acids. The full variable domain, with the rest looked up from reference TRBV7-9 and TRBJ2-7, is DTGVSQNPRHKITKRGQNVTFRCDPISEHNRLYWYRQTLGQGPEFLTYFQNEAQLEKSRLLSDRFSAERPKGSFSTLEIQRTEQGDSAMYLCASSLDPNEQYFGPGTRLTVT.

This rearrangement joins TRBV28 to TRBJ2-1; the match to TRBD1 covers 7 bases. With 4 bases clipped from V and 6 bases from J, the junction kept 3 bases outside the gene matches. The V gene's germline CDR1 is MDHEN and CDR2 SYDVKM. The CDR3 covers 13 residues. In nucleotides, the CDR3 is TGTGCCAGCAGTTACCGACAGGGCAATGAGCAGTTCTTC. It is translated as CASSYRQGNEQFF.

The J gene is TRBJ2-7, the V gene TRBV27, with 9 bases matching TRBD2. Per the germline V gene, CDR1 is MNHEY and CDR2 is SMNVEV (reference sequence). CDR3 length: 15 amino acids. J gave up 2 bases and V 4 bases, and 6 bases lay outside the gene matches. CDR3 sequence reads: CASSSRLAVPYEQYF. The CDR3, as DNA: TGTGCCAGCAGTTCCCGACTAGCGGTACCCTACGAGCAGTACTTC.

The sample holds one count of this clone. Other DNA sequences of this sample code for an identical CDR3. The J gene is TRBJ2-1, the V gene TRBV7-9; perhaps D is TRBD1 or TRBD2 (5 bases each). Germline V CDR1 and CDR2: SEHNR, FQNEAQ (reference sequence). Between the trimmed V and J ends, which lost 0 bases and 9 bases, there was a span of 6 bases. The CDR3 runs to 12 residues. CDR3: CASSLAGTEQFF. Here the CDR3 DNA reads TGTGCCAGCAGCTTAGCGGGGACTGAGCAGTTCTTC. The full variable domain, in which reference TRBV7-9 and TRBJ2-1 provide the parts outside the CDR3, is DTGVSQNPRHKITKRGQNVTFRCDPISEHNRLYWYRQTLGQGPEFLTYFQNEAQLEKSRLLSDRFSAERPKGSFSTLEIQRTEQGDSAMYLCASSLAGTEQFFGPGTRLTVL.

The chain couples TRBV10-1 to TRBJ2-3; D remains ambiguous. The CDR3 is made up of 14 amino acids. The germline V gene encodes CDR1 WNHNN and CDR2 SYGVQD (reference sequence). The V gene lost 3 bases and the J gene lost 1 base, with 8 bases spanning the gap. CDR3 bases: TGCGCCAGCAGTGATTCAAAGGGCACAGATACGCAGTATTTT. Residues: CASSDSKGTDTQYF.

This chain connects TRBV27 to TRBJ2-7; 7 positions agree with TRBD1. The CDR3 length is 15 residues. Trimming removed 2 bases from V and 3 bases from J; junction bases left unmatched: 7. CDR1 is MNHEY, CDR2 SMNVEV, per germline (reference sequence). The chain's CDR3 is CASSLRQGPHYEQYF. The CDR3, as DNA: TGTGCCAGCAGTTTACGACAGGGACCGCACTACGAGCAGTACTTC.

The rearrangement joins TRBV2 to TRBJ2-3; D is unclear. CDR3 length: 14 amino acids. The germline V gene has CDR1 SNHLY and CDR2 FYNNEI. V lost 6 bases and J lost 3, with 13 bases in between. The CDR3 is CASRPPWGTDTQYF. CDR3 DNA sequence: TGTGCCAGCAGGCCCCCCTGGGGAACAGATACGCAGTATTTT.

The rearrangement links TRBV5-4 to TRBJ2-2; D unclear. The CDR3 has 13 residues. V gave up 0 bases and J gave up 7 bases, with 7 bases separating them. Germline V gene data show CDR1 as SGHNT and CDR2 as YYREEE (reference sequence). The DNA of the CDR3 is TGTGCCAGCAGCTTGGATGTGGGCGGGGAGCTGTTTTTT. Translated: CASSLDVGGELFF.

This clone was recorded a few times. V and J are TRBV10-3 and TRBJ1-1; a weak D match, TRBD1 (5 bases). Germline V CDR1 and CDR2: ENHRY, SYGVKD. The CDR3 contains 15 residues. V was pared by 0 bases and J by 1 base, with 9 bases between. CDR3 residues: CAISESRGGNTEAFF. The CDR3 DNA reads TGTGCCATCAGTGAGTCGAGGGGAGGGAACACTGAAGCTTTCTTT.

CDR3 in amino acids: CASSQKRTSWDEQFF. As DNA, the CDR3 is TGCGCCAGCAGCCAAAAGAGGACTAGCTGGGATGAGCAGTTCTTC. V gene TRBV4-1 combines with J gene TRBJ2-1; TRBD2 matches 8 bases. Germline assignment: CDR1 MGHRA and CDR2 YSYEKL. This CDR3 is built from 15 residues. V was pared by 2 bases and J by 8 bases, with 8 bases of the junction left unmatched.

The chain links TRBV7-9 to TRBJ2-3; 9 bases align to TRBD1. This CDR3 is built from 14 residues. Germline CDR1 is SEHNR and CDR2 is FQNEAQ (reference sequence). Trimming removed 3 bases from V and 8 bases from J; junction bases left unmatched: 6. CDR3 region: CASSLGTGFATQYF. For the CDR3, the DNA is TGTGCCAGCAGCTTGGGGACAGGGTTTGCTACGCAGTATTTT.

The chain couples TRBV7-6 to TRBJ2-3, with a possible D match to TRBD2 (6 bases). CDR3 length: 15 amino acids. Germline CDR1 is SGHVS and CDR2 is FNYEAQ. V lost 3 bases and J lost 4, with 14 bases in between. CDR3 region: CASSFLQEGADTQYF. In nucleotides, the CDR3 is TGTGCCAGCAGCTTCTTACAGGAGGGCGCAGATACGCAGTATTTT. Full variable domain (missing parts from reference TRBV7-6 and TRBJ2-3): GAGVSQSPRYKVTKRGQDVALRCDPISGHVSLYWYRQALGQGPEFLTYFNYEAQQDKSGLPNDRFSAERPEGSISTLTIQRTEQRDSAMYRCASSFLQEGADTQYFGPGTRLTVL.

The V gene is TRBV27, the J gene TRBJ2-7, with 9 bases aligning to TRBD1. Germline V gene lookup returns CDR1 MNHEY and CDR2 SMNVEV (reference sequence). J was trimmed by 0 bases and V by 6 bases; bases with no gene match: 6. The CDR3 runs to 15 residues. The CDR3 nucleotides are TGTGCCAGCAGCGCCCCGACAGGGGGCTCCTACGAGCAGTACTTC. It encodes CASSAPTGGSYEQYF.